A single sample gave rise to the 23 T cell receptor beta chains below, sequenced in a study of cytomegalovirus exposure and HLA in healthy donors. The PCR contained 60 Vbeta and 13 Jbeta primers. The assay was immunoSEQ multiplex PCR, and TCRdb's table has in-frame clones only and misses some. The data show 60,000 to 100,000 clones, around 79% seen once. Material: PBMCs. Receptors were obtained from a man aged 35 to 55 in good health and CMV-seronegative.

The chain recombines TRBV6-5 with TRBJ2-7; 10 nucleotides match TRBD2. The CDR3 totals 13 residues. Germline values: CDR1 MNHEY, CDR2 SVGAGI. After removal of 6 bases from V and 6 bases from J, the junction contained 5 bases not matched to a gene. Written as DNA, the CDR3 is TGTGCCAGCAGGTCTAGCGGGAGTGTCGAGCAGTACTTC. It translates to CASRSSGSVEQYF.

The chain carries TRBV10-3 and TRBJ2-2, with a weak D call TRBD2 (7 bases). This CDR3 region has 14 residues. The V and J ends lost 4 bases and 15 bases respectively, with 21 bases between them. Germline V lookup: CDR1 ENHRY, CDR2 SYGVKD. DNA for the CDR3: TGTGCCATCAGTGCCACTGGGGGGGCCGGCGTAATGTTTTTT. It codes for CAISATGGAGVMFF.

The V call is TRBV5-6, the J call TRBJ2-1; D gene ambiguous. The V end lost 7 bases, the J end lost 1 base, and 15 bases lay between the germline ends. In germline, CDR1 is SGHDT, CDR2 YYEEEE. This CDR3 has 15 amino acids. The CDR3 coding sequence is TGTGCCAGCGGTCCGAGCTCACTTTCCTACAATGAGCAGTTCTTC. It is translated as CASGPSSLSYNEQFF.

The table lists this clone with a count of one. V is TRBV18 and J is TRBJ2-1; TRBD1 is a possible D gene (6 bases). The germline gives CDR1 KGHSH, CDR2 LQKENI. The ends were cut back, 2 bases at V and 2 bases at J, with 7 bases in the middle. The CDR3 runs to 14 residues. The CDR3 DNA reads as TGTGCCAGCTCACCAGGGACAACCTACAATGAGCAGTTCTTC. Protein product: CASSPGTTYNEQFF.

This sequence joins TRBV10-3 and TRBJ2-1; D may be TRBD1 (6 bases). Germline CDR1 and CDR2: ENHRY and SYGVKD. The germline V and J ends were trimmed by 7 bases and 4 bases, with 20 bases remaining between them. The CDR3 is 16 residues long. CDR3 amino acids: CAITPGDGAAYNEQFF. In nucleotides, the CDR3 is TGTGCCATCACCCCAGGGGATGGGGCCGCGTACAATGAGCAGTTCTTC.

The V gene is TRBV14, the J gene TRBJ2-1, with TRBD1 matching over 11 bases. This CDR3 is built from 15 residues. Trimming took 4 bases from V and 7 from J; bases not matched to a gene: 6. Germline CDR1 and CDR2: SGHDN and FVKESK. This CDR3 reads CASSPLGTGGNEQFF. CDR3 bases: TGTGCCAGCAGCCCCCTTGGGACAGGGGGAAATGAGCAGTTCTTC.

Only a few counts were recorded for this clone. The V gene is TRBV10-3, the J gene TRBJ2-5, with D possibly matching TRBD1 (6 bases). The DNA end lines up better with TRBJ2-7; the J call may be wrong. Germline CDR1 is ENHRY and CDR2 is SYGVKD. The CDR3 has 13 amino acids. CDR3 sequence reads: CAIGDTITYEQYF. CDR3 nucleotides: TGTGCCATCGGGGACACTATTACCTACGAGCAGTACTTC.

The chain links TRBV14 to TRBJ1-2, with 8 bases identical to TRBD1. Germline V CDR1 and CDR2: SGHDN, FVKESK. The CDR3 is 13 residues long. The trim removed 7 bases at V and 8 bases at J, leaving 9 bases unmatched. CDR3 nucleotides: TGTGCCAGCACTAGAGACAGGGGACTCGGCTACACCTTC. Translated, it gives CASTRDRGLGYTF.

The genes are TRBV2 and TRBJ2-7; D may be TRBD1 (6 bases). The CDR3 loop spans 15 amino acids. CDR1 SNHLY and CDR2 FYNNEI come from the germline V gene. Trimming took off 2 bases at V and 4 bases at J, with 15 bases between the two ends. The CDR3: CASSESGVPGYEQYF. The CDR3 DNA reads as TGTGCCAGCAGTGAATCAGGGGTGCCGGGATACGAGCAGTACTTC.

The gene calls are TRBV27 and TRBJ2-6; 10 nucleotides agree with TRBD1. V lost 8 bases and J lost 0; bases outside the gene matches: 22. There are 22 residues in the CDR3. The germline CDR1 and CDR2 sequences are MNHEY and SMNVEV (reference sequence). The CDR3 loop is CASYTAGTGEGKDHSGANVLTF. The CDR3 DNA sequence: TGTGCCAGCTATACTGCCGGGACAGGGGAAGGCAAAGATCACTCTGGGGCCAACGTCCTGACTTTC.

The chain joins TRBV6-5 to TRBJ1-6; tentatively, D is TRBD1 (6 bases). The germline CDR1 and CDR2 sequences are MNHEY and SVGAGI. Between the trimmed V and J ends, which lost 0 bases and 8 bases, there was a span of 11 bases. The CDR3 covers 15 residues. This chain's CDR3 is CASSYSRTADSPLHF. CDR3 in DNA: TGTGCCAGCAGTTACTCCCGGACAGCTGATTCACCCCTCCACTTT.

CDR3 amino acids: CASTSSGTVSYEQYF. The CDR3 region has the DNA TGTGCCAGCACTTCCTCCGGGACAGTCTCCTACGAGCAGTACTTC. The chain has TRBV6-5 and TRBJ2-7, with TRBD1 matching over 7 bases. Germline V gene sequence: CDR1 MNHEY, CDR2 SVGAGI. The trim removed 7 bases at V and 0 bases at J, leaving 9 bases unmatched. The CDR3 loop spans 15 amino acids.

This clone showed up just once. V usage is TRBV5-6 and J usage is TRBJ2-2; weak D call: TRBD1 (5 bases). This CDR3 is built from 14 residues. CDR1 and CDR2 from the germline V gene are SGHDT and YYEEEE. The V gene lost 4 bases and the J gene lost 3 bases, with 10 bases spanning the gap. CDR3 sequence: CASSDIQDTGELFF. CDR3 DNA sequence: TGTGCCAGCAGCGACATACAGGACACCGGGGAGCTGTTTTTT. The whole variable domain, filled in from reference TRBV5-6 and TRBJ2-2, reads DAGVTQSPTHLIKTRGQQVTLRCSPKSGHDTVSWYQQALGQGPQFIFQYYEEEERQRGNFPDRFSGHQFPNYSSELNVNALLLGDSALYLCASSDIQDTGELFFGEGSRLTVL.

This clone has just a few counts. This sequence joins TRBV7-9 and TRBJ2-7, with 12 bases fitting TRBD1. Germline trimming cut 1 base from V and 0 bases from J; bases unmatched to any gene: 7. This CDR3 is built from 18 residues. The germline gives CDR1 SEHNR, CDR2 FQNEAQ (reference sequence). CDR3 in amino acids: CASSLVGTGGFDSYEQYF. CDR3 sequence (DNA): TGTGCCAGCAGCTTAGTCGGGACAGGGGGCTTCGACTCCTACGAGCAGTACTTC.

The chain is built from TRBV28 and TRBJ1-4; 8 bases map to TRBD1. The CDR3 consists of 14 residues. CDR1 and CDR2 from the germline V gene are MDHEN and SYDVKM. J lost 7 bases, V lost 7 bases, and 8 bases had no gene match. As DNA, the CDR3 is TGTGCCAGCAAGCAGGGGGCGCGATTTGAAAAACTGTTTTTT. Protein sequence: CASKQGARFEKLFF.

The chain combines TRBV30 with TRBJ1-1; D unresolved. Germline V gene data show CDR1 as GTSNPN and CDR2 as SVGIG (reference sequence). Trimming removed 5 bases from V and 3 bases from J, with 13 bases in between. The CDR3 contains 13 residues. CDR3 bases: TGTGCCTGGGGGAGAGGTTTGGACACTGAAGCTTTCTTT. Its translation is CAWGRGLDTEAFF.

This clone was seen a few times. This sequence joins TRBV2 and TRBJ1-2, with 8 bases matching TRBD1. The germline gives CDR1 SNHLY, CDR2 FYNNEI. V trimming: 5 bases; J trimming: 7 bases; junction bases outside the gene matches: 15. The CDR3 contains 16 residues. The DNA of the CDR3 is TGTGCCAGCAGTACTACGGTGGCAGGGGGCAGGTTTGGCTACACCTTC. It yields the protein CASSTTVAGGRFGYTF.

The V and J genes are TRBV6-6 and TRBJ2-5, with 8 nucleotides matching TRBD2. The germline gives CDR1 MNHNY, CDR2 SVGAGI (reference sequence). The CDR3 spans 13 residues. Trimming removed 5 bases from V and 5 bases from J; junction bases left unmatched: 4. CDR3 protein: CASSRLASETQYF. The CDR3 region has the DNA TGTGCCAGCAGTAGACTAGCGTCGGAGACCCAGTACTTC.

This chain joins TRBV5-4 and TRBJ2-5; the match to TRBD2 covers 9 bases. J lost 5 bases, V lost 6 bases, and 8 bases had no gene match. The CDR3 is 14 residues long. The germline CDR1 and CDR2 sequences are SGHNT and YYREEE (reference sequence). The CDR3: CASTQAGGWETQYF. Written as DNA, the CDR3 is TGTGCCAGCACCCAGGCGGGGGGGTGGGAGACCCAGTACTTC.

The rearrangement uses TRBV6-6 and TRBJ2-5; maybe TRBD2 (5 bases). The DNA matches TRBJ2-7 better at its end, which makes the J call doubtful. CDR1 is MNHNY, CDR2 SVGAGI, per germline (reference sequence). The CDR3 spans 16 residues. CDR3 sequence reads: CASRPLYGGGSYEQYF. CDR3 DNA sequence: TGTGCCAGCAGACCACTATATGGCGGAGGCTCCTACGAGCAGTACTTC.

J is TRBJ2-5 and V is TRBV6-6; D gene uncertain. V was trimmed by 2 bases and J by 5 bases, leaving 9 bases between them. CDR1 and CDR2 from the germline V gene are MNHNY and SVGAGI (reference sequence). This CDR3 has 13 residues. CDR3 amino acids: CASSYQDVETQYF. In DNA form, the CDR3 reads TGTGCCAGCAGTTACCAGGATGTGGAGACCCAGTACTTC.

CDR3 coding DNA: TGTGCCAGCAGCGAAACTAGCGGGAGACGGGAGACCCAGTACTTC. Encoded protein: CASSETSGRRETQYF. This rearrangement joins TRBV6-1 to TRBJ2-5; 11 nucleotides line up with TRBD2. This CDR3 is 15 amino acids long. Germline V gives CDR1 MNHNS, CDR2 SASEGT. V shed 6 bases, J shed 5 bases, and the junction held 8 bases outside the gene matches.

V usage is TRBV27 and J usage is TRBJ2-1, with 7 positions matching TRBD2. Trimming cost V 8 bases and J 9 bases; bases outside gene matches: 7. This CDR3 comprises 12 residues. Germline V lookup: CDR1 MNHEY, CDR2 SMNVEV (reference sequence). The CDR3 sequence: CASRDYPSEQFF. CDR3 DNA sequence: TGTGCCAGCCGGGACTACCCTAGTGAGCAGTTCTTC.